One and the same sample provided the 4 T cell receptor beta chains below, sequenced in a study of human T cells and chemical hapten exposure (dated by TCRdb to the early 2020s). Total RNA was extracted from unfractionated whole blood that had been collected in Tempus Blood RNA tubes. During library preparation, unique molecular identifiers were attached to individual cDNA molecules so that TCRs could be counted in a quantitative, reproducible way. The raw public reads went through TCRdb reprocessing: fastp at Q25, MiXCR clone calling, in-frame beta chains kept. One record per CDR3 amino acid sequence lists the most common genes and DNA. This sample gives 95,000 to 150,000 distinct CDR3 sequences in total; around 8.5% of them show up just once. Of the sample, just over 1.4% is held by the ten largest clones. The sequencing sample was made of whole blood. These receptors all stem from a human donor in good health. Some clones in this sample may be carry-over from other donors' samples. Donor details come from another sample of the same person, matched by shared clones.

At least ten counts were recorded for this clonotype. J is TRBJ2-1 and V is TRBV20-1; the match to TRBD2 covers 11 bases. J lost 4 bases, V lost 5 bases, and 4 bases had no gene match. Germline assignment: CDR1 DFQATT and CDR2 SNEGSKA (reference sequence). The CDR3 is 14 amino acids. This CDR3 is CSAPGLAEYNEQFF. The CDR3 bases are TGCAGTGCTCCGGGACTAGCGGAATACAATGAGCAGTTCTTC.

This rearrangement joins TRBV7-2 to TRBJ1-2, with D possibly being TRBD1 (6 bases). Germline V lookup: CDR1 SGHTA, CDR2 FQGNSA. Trimming stripped 1 base from V and 7 bases from J, with 13 bases between. This CDR3 is 14 amino acids long. The CDR3, as DNA: TGTGCCAGCAGCTTAGGATCCAGGGGACGTGGCTACACCTTC. It translates to CASSLGSRGRGYTF. Full variable domain (missing parts from reference TRBV7-2 and TRBJ1-2): GAGVSQSPSNKVTEKGKDVELRCDPISGHTALYWYRQSLGQGLEFLIYFQGNSAPDKSGLPSDRFSAERTGGSVSTLTIQRTQQEDSAVYLCASSLGSRGRGYTFGSGTRLTVV.

The chain carries TRBV7-3 and TRBJ2-5, with D possibly matching TRBD2 (5 bases). The ends were cut back, 5 bases at V and 5 bases at J, with 15 bases in the middle. The CDR3 consists of 14 residues. Germline V gives CDR1 SGHTA, CDR2 FQGTGA. The CDR3 loop is CASSPTGFGETQYF. The CDR3 DNA sequence: TGTGCCAGCAGCCCAACGGGATTCGGCGAGACCCAGTACTTC.

A few counts support this clonotype. The V gene is TRBV29-1, the J gene TRBJ2-5, with TRBD2 identical over 13 bases. CDR3 length: 17 residues. Germline trimming cut 2 bases from V and 2 bases from J; bases unmatched to any gene: 8. In germline, CDR1 is SQVTM, CDR2 ANQGSEA. The CDR3 coding sequence is TGCAGCGTTGAACAGGGACTAGCGGGGACCCCTCAAGAGACCCAGTACTTC. This sequence encodes CSVEQGLAGTPQETQYF.